The rows below give T cell receptor beta chains drawn from one sample of a study of blood T cell repertoires in COVID-19. Here immunoSEQ multiplex PCR was the method, and the copy in TCRdb shows in-frame clones only, minus some. This sample carries roughly 250,000 clones, about 93% of them seen once, and the ten largest clones take around 2%. The source material was PBMCs or T cells enriched from blood (not recorded which). These receptors all stem from a woman between 18 and 29 years old who had recovered from COVID-19. Each CDR3 is given with its conserved first and last residue. The D gene is left open where the match is weak. Some rows mark clone size as missing; the rest say once, few, many or name a class of expanded clone.

D: NA
J: TRBJ1-4
size: NA
V: TRBV14
CDR3: CASSQKTATNEKLFF
DNA: TGTGCCAGCAGCCAAAAAACGGCAACTAATGAAAAACTGTTTTTT

D: TRBD2
J: TRBJ2-3
size: NA
V: TRBV5-6
CDR3: CASSLLAGGPDTQYF
DNA: TGTGCCAGCAGCTTACTAGCGGGGGGGCCCGATACGCAGTATTTT

D: NA
J: TRBJ1-3
size: NA
V: TRBV7-2
CDR3: CASSAGLSGNTIYF
DNA: TGTGCCAGCAGCGCGGGGCTCTCTGGAAACACCATATATTTT

D: NA
J: TRBJ2-7
size: few
V: TRBV5-1
CDR3: CASTFEDTYEQYF
DNA: TGCGCCAGCACCTTTGAGGATACCTACGAGCAGTACTTC

D: NA
J: TRBJ2-1
size: NA
V: TRBV20-1
CDR3: CSATGLGQFF
DNA: TGCAGTGCAACCGGACTGGGCCAGTTCTTC

D: NA
J: TRBJ1-2
size: NA
V: TRBV23-1
CDR3: CASSQSGTQTNYGYTF
DNA: TGCGCCAGCAGTCAATCGGGGACACAAACTAACTATGGCTACACCTTC

D: TRBD1
J: TRBJ1-4
size: NA
V: TRBV10-1
CDR3: CASRVIPPGQGSISPEKLFF
DNA: TGCGCCAGCAGAGTTATACCTCCGGGACAGGGATCAATAAGTCCCGAAAAACTGTTTTTT

D: TRBD1
J: TRBJ2-5
size: NA
V: TRBV11-3
CDR3: CASSYTGGRETQYF
DNA: TGTGCCAGCAGCTACACAGGGGGCAGGGAGACCCAGTACTTC

D: NA
J: TRBJ2-7
size: NA
V: TRBV29-1
CDR3: CSVVGRDEQYF
DNA: TGCAGCGTTGTGGGCAGGGACGAGCAGTACTTC

D: NA
J: TRBJ2-7
size: NA
V: TRBV4-1
CDR3: CASSQVPGNPAVYEQYF
DNA: TGCGCCAGCAGCCAAGTTCCCGGGAACCCTGCGGTGTACGAGCAGTACTTC

D: TRBD1
J: TRBJ1-4
size: NA
V: TRBV19
CDR3: CATEGAGGDEKLFF
DNA: TGTGCCACAGAAGGCGCAGGGGGTGATGAAAAACTGTTTTTT

D: TRBD1
J: TRBJ1-5
size: NA
V: TRBV28
CDR3: CASRLTGGAMNNQPQHF
DNA: TGTGCCAGCAGGCTGACAGGGGGCGCGATGAACAATCAGCCCCAGCATTTT

D: NA
J: TRBJ1-1
size: NA
V: TRBV4-1
CDR3: CASSQDTGPINTEAFF
DNA: TGCGCCAGCAGCCAAGATACAGGACCCATCAACACTGAAGCTTTCTTT

D: TRBD1
J: TRBJ1-2
size: once
V: TRBV18
CDR3: CASSVGQDYGYTF
DNA: TGTGCCAGCTCGGTCGGACAGGACTATGGCTACACCTTC

D: TRBD2
J: TRBJ2-1
size: NA
V: TRBV27
CDR3: CASSFGTRWIPAVNEQFF
DNA: TGTGCCAGCAGTTTTGGGACTAGATGGATCCCAGCCGTCAATGAGCAGTTCTTC

D: TRBD1
J: TRBJ2-7
size: NA
V: TRBV7-7
CDR3: CASSATGQPYEQYF
DNA: TGTGCTAGCAGCGCTACGGGACAGCCCTACGAGCAGTACTTC

D: NA
J: TRBJ2-1
size: NA
V: TRBV25-1
CDR3: CASNKLAGGSSYNEQFF
DNA: TGTGCCAGCAACAAGCTAGCTGGCGGAAGTTCTTACAATGAGCAGTTCTTC

D: NA
J: TRBJ2-1
size: once
V: TRBV19
CDR3: CASSIGQVYNEQFF
DNA: TGTGCCAGTAGTATAGGGCAGGTCTACAATGAGCAGTTCTTC

D: NA
J: TRBJ2-1
size: NA
V: TRBV13
CDR3: CASSSRQVLGEQFF
DNA: TGTGCCAGCAGCTCCCGACAGGTTTTAGGTGAGCAGTTCTTC

D: NA
J: TRBJ1-5
size: NA
V: TRBV4-1
CDR3: CASSQTEGREPQHF
DNA: TGCGCCAGCAGCCAAACGGAGGGCCGAGAGCCCCAGCATTTT

D: TRBD1
J: TRBJ2-7
size: NA
V: TRBV28
CDR3: CASSRDRGNSYEQYF
DNA: TGTGCCAGCAGCCGGGACAGGGGTAACTCCTACGAGCAGTACTTC

D: TRBD1
J: TRBJ2-5
size: once
V: TRBV27
CDR3: CASSSTGLETQYF
DNA: TGTGCCAGCAGTTCGACAGGGTTAGAGACCCAGTACTTC

D: NA
J: TRBJ1-2
size: NA
V: TRBV7-2
CDR3: CASSPGGAGARYGYTF
DNA: TGTGCCAGCAGCCCCGGGGGGGCGGGGGCGAGGTATGGCTACACCTTC

D: NA
J: TRBJ1-6
size: NA
V: TRBV24-1
CDR3: CATSIGSNSPLHF
DNA: TGTGCCACCAGTATAGGGAGCAATTCACCCCTCCACTTT

D: TRBD1
J: TRBJ1-2
size: NA
V: TRBV18
CDR3: CASSPDRGRDTYGYTF
DNA: TGTGCCAGCTCACCGGACAGGGGGCGCGACACCTATGGCTACACCTTC

D: NA
J: TRBJ2-3
size: NA
V: TRBV6-5
CDR3: CASSYGQGRSTDTQYF
DNA: TGTGCCAGCAGTTACGGGCAGGGAAGAAGCACAGATACGCAGTATTTT

D: NA
J: TRBJ2-2
size: NA
V: TRBV9
CDR3: CASSVVGHTGELFF
DNA: TGTGCCAGCAGCGTAGTGGGGCACACCGGGGAGCTGTTTTTT

D: TRBD2
J: TRBJ2-5
size: NA
V: TRBV5-5
CDR3: CASSKEVLAEETQYF
DNA: TGTGCCAGCAGCAAAGAGGTACTAGCGGAAGAGACCCAGTACTTC

D: TRBD1
J: TRBJ2-2
size: once
V: TRBV29-1
CDR3: CSVKRGTGGTGELFF
DNA: TGCAGCGTAAAAAGGGGGACAGGGGGCACCGGGGAGCTGTTTTTT

D: TRBD1
J: TRBJ1-1
size: NA
V: TRBV11-3
CDR3: CASSPRPPGGAKNTEAFF
DNA: TGTGCCAGCAGCCCAAGGCCCCCAGGGGGCGCGAAGAACACTGAAGCTTTCTTT

D: NA
J: TRBJ1-3
size: NA
V: TRBV28
CDR3: CASSFPGKFGDTIYF
DNA: TGTGCCAGCAGTTTCCCAGGGAAGTTCGGAGACACCATATATTTT

D: NA
J: TRBJ1-5
size: few
V: TRBV5-5
CDR3: CASNQGSPGSNQPQHF
DNA: TGTGCCAGCAACCAGGGGAGCCCGGGTAGCAATCAGCCCCAGCATTTT

D: TRBD1
J: TRBJ1-2
size: NA
V: TRBV7-3
CDR3: CASSPSGTALGGYTF
DNA: TGTGCCAGCAGCCCCTCCGGGACAGCCTTAGGGGGCTACACCTTC

D: NA
J: TRBJ1-1
size: once
V: TRBV19
CDR3: CASSMRARGNTEAFF
DNA: TGTGCCAGTAGTATGAGGGCGCGGGGTAACACTGAAGCTTTCTTT

D: TRBD2
J: TRBJ2-1
size: NA
V: TRBV24-1
CDR3: CATSERAGTSNEQFF
DNA: TGTGCCACCAGTGAACGAGCGGGGACTAGCAATGAGCAGTTCTTC

D: NA
J: TRBJ1-3
size: NA
V: TRBV18
CDR3: CASGEGAGNTIYF
DNA: TGTGCCAGCGGTGAGGGAGCCGGAAACACCATATATTTT

D: NA
J: TRBJ2-3
size: NA
V: TRBV10-2
CDR3: CASSEGSGTDTQYF
DNA: TGCGCCAGCAGTGAGGGCAGTGGCACAGATACGCAGTATTTT

D: TRBD2
J: TRBJ2-7
size: few
V: TRBV19
CDR3: CASSRLAGAGEQYF
DNA: TGTGCCAGTAGTAGACTAGCGGGAGCAGGGGAGCAGTACTTC

D: TRBD1
J: TRBJ1-5
size: NA
V: TRBV5-4
CDR3: CASSSQGNNQPQHF
DNA: TGTGCCAGCAGCTCACAGGGGAACAATCAGCCCCAGCATTTT

D: TRBD1
J: TRBJ1-5
size: NA
V: TRBV7-3
CDR3: CASSGQGHNSNQPQHF
DNA: TGTGCCAGCAGTGGACAGGGACATAATAGCAATCAGCCCCAGCATTTT

D: NA
J: TRBJ1-2
size: once
V: TRBV7-9
CDR3: CASSRLDSNYGYTF
DNA: TGTGCCAGCAGCCGATTAGACTCTAACTATGGCTACACCTTC

D: TRBD2
J: TRBJ2-3
size: NA
V: TRBV29-1
CDR3: CSVEGSGKDTQYF
DNA: TGCAGCGTTGAAGGTAGCGGGAAAGATACGCAGTATTTT

D: TRBD1
J: TRBJ1-2
size: NA
V: TRBV19
CDR3: CASSPFGTGGRGYTF
DNA: TGTGCCAGTAGTCCGTTCGGGACAGGGGGACGGGGCTACACCTTC

D: NA
J: TRBJ1-2
size: NA
V: TRBV2
CDR3: CASCGAAKGGYTF
DNA: TGTGCCAGTTGTGGGGCCGCCAAGGGTGGCTACACCTTC

D: TRBD1
J: TRBJ1-1
size: NA
V: TRBV27
CDR3: CASSFVGQTIPAFF
DNA: TGTGCCAGCAGTTTCGTGGGACAGACAATTCCAGCTTTCTTT

D: NA
J: TRBJ1-5
size: NA
V: TRBV2
CDR3: CASRDSWSNQPQHF
DNA: TGTGCCAGCAGGGACTCTTGGAGCAATCAGCCCCAGCATTTT

D: TRBD2
J: TRBJ2-1
size: NA
V: TRBV28
CDR3: CASSTPGLAGDEQFF
DNA: TGTGCCAGCAGTACCCCGGGACTAGCGGGAGATGAGCAGTTCTTC

D: TRBD1
J: TRBJ1-4
size: NA
V: TRBV9
CDR3: CASSAGTAEKLFF
DNA: TGTGCCAGCAGCGCCGGGACAGCCGAAAAACTGTTTTTT

D: TRBD2
J: TRBJ2-3
size: NA
V: TRBV3-1/TRBV3-2
CDR3: CASSHLLAVDTQYF
DNA: TGTGCCAGCAGCCATCTACTAGCGGTAGATACGCAGTATTTT

D: NA
J: TRBJ1-1
size: once
V: TRBV7-8
CDR3: CASSFRGRVMNTEAFF
DNA: TGTGCCAGCAGCTTCCGGGGTAGAGTCATGAACACTGAAGCTTTCTTT

D: TRBD2
J: TRBJ2-5
size: NA
V: TRBV5-1
CDR3: CASSSGLSEETQYF
DNA: TGCGCCAGCAGCTCGGGACTATCTGAAGAGACCCAGTACTTC

D: NA
J: TRBJ2-4
size: NA
V: TRBV3-1/TRBV3-2
CDR3: CASSRIEGNIQYF
DNA: TGTGCCAGCAGCCGTATCGAGGGAAACATTCAGTACTTC

D: TRBD1
J: TRBJ1-2
size: NA
V: TRBV4-3
CDR3: CASSLSAGTGGYRAPLDGYTF
DNA: TGCGCCAGCAGCCTCTCCGCCGGGACAGGGGGCTACCGGGCCCCTCTAGATGGCTACACCTTC

D: TRBD1
J: TRBJ1-5
size: NA
V: TRBV6-4
CDR3: CASTLTGVSSQPQHF
DNA: TGTGCCAGCACCCTAACAGGGGTCTCGAGTCAGCCCCAGCATTTT

D: NA
J: TRBJ2-3
size: NA
V: TRBV2
CDR3: CASSEAPDTQYF
DNA: TGTGCCAGCAGTGAGGCCCCAGATACGCAGTATTTT